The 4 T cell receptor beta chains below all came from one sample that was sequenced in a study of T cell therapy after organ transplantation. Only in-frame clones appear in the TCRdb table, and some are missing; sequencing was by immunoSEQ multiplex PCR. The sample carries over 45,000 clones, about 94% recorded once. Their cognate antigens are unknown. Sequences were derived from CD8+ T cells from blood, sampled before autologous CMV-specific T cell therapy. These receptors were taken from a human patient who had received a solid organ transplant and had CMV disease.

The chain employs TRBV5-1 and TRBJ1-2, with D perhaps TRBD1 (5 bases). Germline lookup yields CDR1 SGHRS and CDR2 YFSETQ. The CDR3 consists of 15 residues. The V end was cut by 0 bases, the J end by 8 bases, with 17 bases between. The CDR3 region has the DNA TGCGCCAGCAGCTTGGGGCAGGGAAATTTGGTAGGCTACACCTTC. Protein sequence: CASSLGQGNLVGYTF.

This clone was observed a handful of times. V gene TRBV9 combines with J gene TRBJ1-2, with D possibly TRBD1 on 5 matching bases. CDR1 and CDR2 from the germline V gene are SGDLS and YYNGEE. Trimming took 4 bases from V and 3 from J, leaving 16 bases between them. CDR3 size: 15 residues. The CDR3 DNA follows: TGTGCCAGCAGCTCTAACAGAGGGGTATACTATGGCTACACCTTC. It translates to CASSSNRGVYYGYTF.

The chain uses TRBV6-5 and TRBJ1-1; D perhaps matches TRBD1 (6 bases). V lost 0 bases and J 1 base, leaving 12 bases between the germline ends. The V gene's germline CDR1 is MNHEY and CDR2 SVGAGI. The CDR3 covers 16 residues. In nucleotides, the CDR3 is TGTGCCAGCAGTTACTCTCGACAGGCTAGGAACACTGAAGCTTTCTTT. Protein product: CASSYSRQARNTEAFF.

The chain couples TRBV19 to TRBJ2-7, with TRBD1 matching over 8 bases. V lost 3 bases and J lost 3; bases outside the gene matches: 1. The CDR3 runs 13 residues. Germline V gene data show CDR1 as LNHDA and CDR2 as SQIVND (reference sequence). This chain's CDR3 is CASSIGQGYEQYF. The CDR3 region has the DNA TGTGCCAGTAGTATCGGACAGGGCTACGAGCAGTACTTC. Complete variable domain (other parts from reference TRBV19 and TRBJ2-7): DGGITQSPKYLFRKEGQNVTLSCEQNLNHDAMYWYRQDPGQGLRLIYYSQIVNDFQKGDIAEGYSVSREKKESFPLTVTSAQKNPTAFYLCASSIGQGYEQYFGPGTRLTVT.